Listed here is a single T cell receptor (beta chain). Its antigen is not identified. This record comes from a study of T cell responses to AZD1222 COVID-19 vaccine. The study, taken as a whole, reports: Just 5 or 6 AZD1222 recipients tested seropositive at baseline. Compared with day 0, the breadth and depth of the Spike-specific TCR repertoire rose significantly after two doses of AZD1222. It should be noted that donors were predominantly white British and more often female, and clonal diversity was possibly underestimated.

Repertoires were generated with immunoSEQ multiplex PCR, while TCRdb's copy carries only in-frame clones and drops some. The sample lists around 63,000 clones; 85% were seen once. The receptor's source is an adult in good health. Material: peripheral blood, obtained on day 0 of AZD1222 vaccination.

The CDR3 spells CASQGIGVGYTF. CDR3 DNA sequence: TGTGCCAGTCAGGGTATAGGAGTTGGCTACACCTTC. The J gene is TRBJ1-2, the V gene TRBV6-5, with TRBD1 as a possible D gene (5 bases). The V end was cut by 9 bases, the J end by 7 bases, with 15 bases between. In germline, CDR1 is MNHEY, CDR2 SVGAGI. This CDR3 is built from 12 residues.